The TCR beta chain under discussion was sequenced for a study of blood T cell repertoires in COVID-19. Study at large: Acute and convalescent COVID-19 specimens originated in the United States, Italy and Spain.

The CDR3 is 13 amino acids. The ends were cut back, 8 bases at V and 4 bases at J, with 11 bases in the middle. Per the germline V gene, CDR1 is MGHDK and CDR2 is SYGVNS. Authors' analysis steps: Amplifying reference gene primers gave estimates of nucleated cell counts. Libraries were prepared by immunoSEQ multiplex PCR; TCRdb keeps only in-frame clonotypes and omits some of them. V and J calls and clone size are given by that table; D and trimming were obtained from the DNA. The sample records about 280,000 clones, about 86% being singletons. The sequencing input was peripheral blood. This rearrangement joins TRBV25-1 to TRBJ1-4; D is undetermined. The TCR was taken from a young woman who had recovered from COVID-19. CDR3 coding DNA: TGTGCCAGCCTCAGCGGATTTAATGAAAAACTGTTTTTT. Encoded protein: CASLSGFNEKLFF.